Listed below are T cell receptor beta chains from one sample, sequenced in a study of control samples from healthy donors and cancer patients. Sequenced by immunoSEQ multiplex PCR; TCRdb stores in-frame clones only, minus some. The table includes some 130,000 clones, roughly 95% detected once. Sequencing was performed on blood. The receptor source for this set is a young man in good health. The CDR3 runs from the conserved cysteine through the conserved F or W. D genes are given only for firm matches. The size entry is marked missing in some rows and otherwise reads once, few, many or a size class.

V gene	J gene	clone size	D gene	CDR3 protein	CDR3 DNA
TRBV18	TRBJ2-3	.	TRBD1	CASSPGQGPDTQYF	TGTGCCAGCTCACCCGGACAGGGCCCAGATACGCAGTATTTT
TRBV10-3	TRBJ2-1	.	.	CAISGPSYNEQFF	TGTGCCATCAGTGGGCCCTCCTACAATGAGCAGTTCTTC
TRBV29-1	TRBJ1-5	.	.	CSVRQDGNQPQHF	TGCAGCGTTCGGCAGGATGGGAATCAGCCCCAGCATTTT
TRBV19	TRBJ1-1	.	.	CASSITGMGTTEAFF	TGTGCCAGTAGTATCACAGGGATGGGGACCACTGAAGCTTTCTTT
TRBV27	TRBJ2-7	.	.	CASSLNGLGPYEQYF	TGTGCCAGCAGTTTAAATGGCTTGGGGCCGTACGAGCAGTACTTC
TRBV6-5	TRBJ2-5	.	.	CASMNSQETQYF	TGTGCCAGCATGAACAGCCAAGAGACCCAGTACTTC
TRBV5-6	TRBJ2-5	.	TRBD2	CASSPPSGTSGEETQYF	TGTGCCAGCAGCCCACCCTCCGGGACTAGCGGGGAAGAGACCCAGTACTTC
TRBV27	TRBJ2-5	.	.	CASSLSSGSQETQYF	TGTGCCAGCAGTTTATCGTCCGGCAGCCAAGAGACCCAGTACTTC
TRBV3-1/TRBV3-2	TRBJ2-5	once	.	CASGVPPQETQYF	TGTGCCAGCGGGGTGCCGCCCCAAGAGACCCAGTACTTC
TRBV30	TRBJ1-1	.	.	CAWSRAPNTEAFF	TGTGCCTGGAGTAGGGCCCCGAACACTGAAGCTTTCTTT
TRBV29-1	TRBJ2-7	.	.	CSVWTESYEQYF	TGCAGCGTTTGGACAGAATCCTACGAGCAGTACTTC
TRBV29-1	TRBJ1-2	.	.	CSVDTADGYTF	TGCAGCGTTGACACGGCGGATGGCTACACCTTC
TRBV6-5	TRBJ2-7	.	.	CASRYLDSWGNYEQYF	TGTGCCAGCAGGTACCTGGACAGTTGGGGAAACTACGAGCAGTACTTC
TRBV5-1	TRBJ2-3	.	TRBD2	CASSQTSPGTDTQYF	TGCGCCAGCAGTCAGACTAGCCCTGGCACAGATACGCAGTATTTT
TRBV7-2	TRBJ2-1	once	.	CASSLDSSYNEQFF	TGTGCCAGCAGCTTAGACAGCTCCTACAATGAGCAGTTCTTC